This is a list of T cell receptor beta chains from one sample in a study of T cell changes during pregnancy in multiple sclerosis. Generated by immunoSEQ multiplex PCR, the TCRdb table keeps only in-frame clones and is missing some. The sample lists 14,000 to 15,000 clones; approximately 86% were seen once. Specimen: CD8+ T cells from peripheral blood mononuclear cells, collected in the first trimester of pregnancy. Receptors originate from a female donor with multiple sclerosis, enrolled in a pregnancy study. CDR3s include the opening cysteine and the closing phenylalanine or tryptophan. D genes are given only for firm matches. Rows give clone size only sometimes, using once, few, many, or a class for an expanded clone.

clone_size,v_call,d_call,j_call,cdr3_nt,cdr3_aa
-,TRBV27,-,TRBJ2-7,TGTGCCAGCACCCCCCTGGCGGGCGATACCTACGAGCAGTACTTC,CASTPLAGDTYEQYF
-,TRBV28,-,TRBJ2-6,TGTGCCAGCAGTTTACCGTCTGGGGCCAACGTCCTGACTTTC,CASSLPSGANVLTF
-,TRBV6-4,-,TRBJ1-5,TGTGCCAGCAGTGACTCGGACAGATATAGCAATCAGCCCCAGCATTTT,CASSDSDRYSNQPQHF
few,TRBV6-5,TRBD1,TRBJ1-4,TGTGCCAGCAGTCCGACAGGGGTCTATGAAAAACTGTTTTTT,CASSPTGVYEKLFF
-,TRBV13,-,TRBJ1-4,TGTGCCAGCACCCAGGGGCGTAATGAAAAACTGTTTTTT,CASTQGRNEKLFF
-,TRBV19,-,TRBJ1-1,TGTGCCAGTAGTATGAACAGGGAGGGTACTGAAGCTTTCTTT,CASSMNREGTEAFF
-,TRBV9,TRBD2,TRBJ2-2,TGTGCCAGCAGCGTAGAAGCGGGGAATTTGGCCGGGGAGCTGTTTTTT,CASSVEAGNLAGELFF
-,TRBV9,-,TRBJ2-1,TGTGCCAGCAGCGTAGGTGGTAGTTTCGAGCAGTTCTTC,CASSVGGSFEQFF
-,TRBV7-9,TRBD1,TRBJ2-7,TGTGCCAGCAGCCTACCCGGGACAGGTTCCTACGAGCAGTACTTC,CASSLPGTGSYEQYF
-,TRBV7-6,-,TRBJ2-7,TGTGCCAGCAGCCCCACAGGGAGGGTTTACGAGCAGTACTTC,CASSPTGRVYEQYF
-,TRBV28,-,TRBJ2-7,TGTGCCAGCAGTTTACGATTCGGGGAGGCTACCTACGAGCAGTACTTC,CASSLRFGEATYEQYF
medium-sized,TRBV7-9,-,TRBJ1-2,TGTGCCAGCAGCTCACATTTTTTTGGCTACACCTTC,CASSSHFFGYTF
large,TRBV6-6,-,TRBJ2-3,TGTGCCAGCAGTTACGTTGAGGGCACAGATACGCAGTATTTT,CASSYVEGTDTQYF
-,TRBV4-2,TRBD1,TRBJ1-1,TGTGCCAGCAGCCAAGTTTCGGCCCACAGGGGGTCTTTCTTT,CASSQVSAHRGSFF
-,TRBV30,-,TRBJ1-2,TGTGCCTGGGCACTCCTCCGTCGGTTTAACTATGGCTACACCTTC,CAWALLRRFNYGYTF
-,TRBV28,-,TRBJ1-1,TGTGCCAGCAGTTTAACTGATAACACTGAAGCTTTCTTT,CASSLTDNTEAFF
-,TRBV19,-,TRBJ1-2,TGTGCCAGTAGTAATGGCAGGGATGATGGCTACACCTTC,CASSNGRDDGYTF
few,TRBV29-1,TRBD1,TRBJ1-2,TGCAGCGTTGAATCGCGGGGACAGGGAAACTATGGCTACACCTTC,CSVESRGQGNYGYTF
-,TRBV10-3,TRBD1,TRBJ1-1,TGTGCCATCAGATGGACAGGCCCGATGAACACTGAAGCTTTCTTT,CAIRWTGPMNTEAFF
-,TRBV10-3,-,TRBJ1-2,TGTGCCATCAGAACTTACAGTAGCTACACCTTC,CAIRTYSSYTF
once,TRBV7-2,-,TRBJ2-5,TGTGCCAGCAGCATCGGGGCAGGGAGGTTGCAAGAGACCCAGTACTTC,CASSIGAGRLQETQYF
-,TRBV6-5,-,TRBJ2-7,TGTGCCAGCAGTTACGGGGGCGGGAGAGTCTACGAGCAGTACTTC,CASSYGGGRVYEQYF
-,TRBV15,-,TRBJ2-1,TGTGCCACCAGCCCTTCCTTGGAGTGGAAGAGGCGATACAATGAGCAGTTCTTC,CATSPSLEWKRRYNEQFF
-,TRBV13,-,TRBJ2-7,TGTGCCAGCAGCGGAAACGCGCGGGGGCCCTCCTACGAGCAGTACTTC,CASSGNARGPSYEQYF
-,TRBV5-4,TRBD1,TRBJ1-2,TGTGCCAGCAGCTATCACAGGGGGCCTAACTATGGCTACACCTTC,CASSYHRGPNYGYTF
-,TRBV28,-,TRBJ2-2,TGTGCCAGCAGTCTAACAGGGTATAACACCGGGGAGCTGTTTTTT,CASSLTGYNTGELFF
-,TRBV7-9,-,TRBJ1-2,TGTGCCAGCAGCTTGGGCCGGGAGGGGCCAAATGGCTACACCTTC,CASSLGREGPNGYTF
-,TRBV27,TRBD2,TRBJ2-2,TGTGCCAGCAGTCCTCGGACTAGCTGGCTGAACACCGGGGAGCTGTTTTTT,CASSPRTSWLNTGELFF
-,TRBV7-2,TRBD2,TRBJ2-7,TGTGCCAGCAGCCCCGGGACTAGTGGAGTTGGGTACGAGCAGTACTTC,CASSPGTSGVGYEQYF
-,TRBV2,-,TRBJ1-1,TGTGCCAGCAGTGAAGGGCAGGGGAGTGCCGTTGAAGCTTTCTTT,CASSEGQGSAVEAFF
-,TRBV19,TRBD1,TRBJ2-7,TGTGCCAGTAGTATAAAGGGACAGGGTCTCTACGAGCAGTACTTC,CASSIKGQGLYEQYF
-,TRBV14,TRBD1,TRBJ2-3,TGTGCCAGCAGCCAAGTCGGGGAAACCGGGACAGAGGCAACAGATACGCAGTATTTT,CASSQVGETGTEATDTQYF
-,TRBV6-1,TRBD2,TRBJ2-7,TGTGCCAGCAGTAGCGGGGGGACCTACGAGCAGTACTTC,CASSSGGTYEQYF
-,TRBV7-9,-,TRBJ2-7,TGTGCCAGCAGCCCTCAGGGGGCGGGGGCTTACGAGCAGTACTTC,CASSPQGAGAYEQYF
-,TRBV28,-,TRBJ2-7,TGTGCCAGCACCTCCGGGGCAGGGGTCACATCCTACGAGCAGTACTTC,CASTSGAGVTSYEQYF
-,TRBV7-8,TRBD1,TRBJ2-7,TGTGCCAGCAGGCCCGGGACAGGGGCGGGTGAGCAGTACTTC,CASRPGTGAGEQYF
-,TRBV4-1,TRBD2,TRBJ2-2,TGCGCCAGCAGCCCCTGGGGCGGGAGGAACACCGGGGAGCTGTTTTTT,CASSPWGGRNTGELFF
-,TRBV7-9,TRBD2,TRBJ2-1,TGTGCCAGCAGCCCCGGGGGGGGGCAAGCCTACAATGAGCAGTTCTTC,CASSPGGGQAYNEQFF
-,TRBV5-1,TRBD1,TRBJ2-2,TGCGCCAGCAGCTTGCGGGGACAGGGGGATACCGGGGAGCTGTTTTTT,CASSLRGQGDTGELFF
-,TRBV30,-,TRBJ1-2,TGTGCCTGGAGTAAGGACAGAAGAAGAGGCTACACCTTC,CAWSKDRRRGYTF
-,TRBV30,TRBD1,TRBJ2-3,TGTGCCTGGAGGGAAGGGGGCGCAGATACGCAGTATTTT,CAWREGGADTQYF
-,TRBV2,TRBD1,TRBJ2-1,TGTGCCAGCATCGGGCAGGGGGCCCATGAGCAGTTCTTC,CASIGQGAHEQFF
-,TRBV27,-,TRBJ1-2,TGTGCCAGCAGTCCCTGGACAGCGTCTAACTATGGCTACACCTTC,CASSPWTASNYGYTF
-,TRBV18,TRBD1,TRBJ2-7,TGTGCCAGCTCACCACCTTGGGACAGCTACGAGCAGTACTTC,CASSPPWDSYEQYF
-,TRBV6-1,-,TRBJ2-1,TGTGCCAGCAGTGAAAATACGAGGGAGTACTACAATGAGCAGTTCTTC,CASSENTREYYNEQFF
-,TRBV7-6,-,TRBJ1-4,TGTGCCAGCAGCTTAGGTCGTCAGCGGAGAACTAATGAAAAACTGTTTTTT,CASSLGRQRRTNEKLFF
-,TRBV4-1,TRBD1,TRBJ2-2,TGCGCCAGCAGCCAGCGACAGGGATCGAACACCGGGGAGCTGTTTTTT,CASSQRQGSNTGELFF
-,TRBV7-8,-,TRBJ1-3,TGTGCCAGCAGCTTATCACGGGGCTCTGGAAACACCATATATTTT,CASSLSRGSGNTIYF
-,TRBV6-6,-,TRBJ1-1,TGTGCCAGCAGTCGCGACAGGACGAACACTGAAGCTTTCTTT,CASSRDRTNTEAFF
-,TRBV19,-,TRBJ2-1,TGTGCCAGTAGCTCAACCGGGGGGCCGGGGTATGAGCAGTTCTTC,CASSSTGGPGYEQFF
few,TRBV4-2,-,TRBJ2-7,TGTGCCAGCAGCCACGGAGGAGCGGGCACCGCCTACGAGCAGTACTTC,CASSHGGAGTAYEQYF
-,TRBV2,TRBD1,TRBJ2-1,TGTGCCAGCAGGGACAGGTCCTACAATGAGCAGTTCTTC,CASRDRSYNEQFF
-,TRBV27,-,TRBJ1-4,TGTGCCAGCACCAGGGAAATCGGAGATGAAAAACTGTTTTTT,CASTREIGDEKLFF
-,TRBV28,TRBD2,TRBJ2-3,TGTGCCAGCAGTATTAAGGGGTGGCTAGCGGGAGGGACAGATACGCAGTATTTT,CASSIKGWLAGGTDTQYF
-,TRBV28,-,TRBJ2-7,TGTGCCAGCAGGCCGGGGTGGTCCTACGAGCAGTACTTC,CASRPGWSYEQYF
few,TRBV6-5,-,TRBJ1-6,TGTGCCAGCAGTTACCGCCCGGGCCAGGGGAATTCACCCCTCCACTTT,CASSYRPGQGNSPLHF
-,TRBV9,TRBD1,TRBJ1-2,TGTGCCAGCAGCTCGCCTGATGACAGGGTTTATGGCTACACCTTC,CASSSPDDRVYGYTF
-,TRBV9,-,TRBJ2-1,TGTGCCAGCAGCGTAGAGGACTCAAGTTACAATGAGCAGTTCTTC,CASSVEDSSYNEQFF